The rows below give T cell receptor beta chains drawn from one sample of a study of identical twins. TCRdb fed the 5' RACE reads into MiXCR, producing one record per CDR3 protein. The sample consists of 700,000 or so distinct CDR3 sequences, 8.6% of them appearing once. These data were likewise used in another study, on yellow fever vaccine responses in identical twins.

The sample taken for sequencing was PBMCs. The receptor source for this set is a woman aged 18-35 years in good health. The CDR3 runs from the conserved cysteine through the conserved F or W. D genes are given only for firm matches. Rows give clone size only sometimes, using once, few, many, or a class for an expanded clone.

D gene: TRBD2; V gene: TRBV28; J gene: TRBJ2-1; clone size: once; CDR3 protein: CASVSGGYNEQFF; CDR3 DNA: TGTGCCAGCGTTAGCGGGGGGTACAATGAGCAGTTCTTC
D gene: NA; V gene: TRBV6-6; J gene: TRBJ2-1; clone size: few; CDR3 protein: CASSVSGYEQFF; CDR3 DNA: TGTGCCAGCAGTGTCTCAGGGTATGAGCAGTTCTTC
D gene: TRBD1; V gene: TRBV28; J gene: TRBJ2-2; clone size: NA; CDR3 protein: CARVRTGRLGDTGELFF; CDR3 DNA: TGTGCCAGGGTCCGGACAGGGCGTCTGGGAGACACCGGGGAGCTGTTTTTT
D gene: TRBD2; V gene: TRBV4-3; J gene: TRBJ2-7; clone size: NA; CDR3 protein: CASSHRGTSGTLFF; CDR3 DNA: TGCGCCAGCAGCCACAGAGGGACTAGCGGAACCCTGTTCTTC
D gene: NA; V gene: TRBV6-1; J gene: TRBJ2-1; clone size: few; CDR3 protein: CASRHPKKPVSSYNEQFF; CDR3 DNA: TGTGCCAGCAGACATCCTAAGAAACCAGTAAGCTCCTACAATGAGCAGTTCTTC
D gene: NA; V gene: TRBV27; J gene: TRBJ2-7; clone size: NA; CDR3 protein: CASSSPGLSDEQYF; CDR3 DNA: TGTGCCAGCAGTTCCCCGGGACTTTCTGACGAGCAGTACTTC
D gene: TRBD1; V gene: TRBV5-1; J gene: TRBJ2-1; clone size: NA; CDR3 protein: CASSLEGSGGNEQFF; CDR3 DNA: TGCGCCAGCAGCTTGGAAGGGTCAGGGGGCAATGAGCAGTTCTTC
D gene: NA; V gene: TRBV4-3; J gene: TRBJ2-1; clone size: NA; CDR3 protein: CASSQVSYGEQFF; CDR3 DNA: TGCGCCAGCAGCCAAGTTTCGTACGGTGAGCAGTTCTTC
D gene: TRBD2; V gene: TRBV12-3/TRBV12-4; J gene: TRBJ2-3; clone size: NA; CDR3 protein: CASSRSSGLAGVDTQYF; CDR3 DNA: TGTGCCAGCAGTCGCAGTTCGGGACTAGCGGGGGTAGATACGCAGTATTTT
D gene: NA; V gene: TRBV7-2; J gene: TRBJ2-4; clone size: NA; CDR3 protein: CASSPAGKGGVKNIQYF; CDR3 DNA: TGTGCCAGCAGCCCCGCTGGCAAAGGGGGTGTCAAAAACATTCAGTACTTC
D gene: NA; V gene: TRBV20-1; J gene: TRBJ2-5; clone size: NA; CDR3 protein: CSATRDQETQYF; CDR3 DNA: TGCAGTGCTACACGGGACCAAGAGACCCAGTACTTC
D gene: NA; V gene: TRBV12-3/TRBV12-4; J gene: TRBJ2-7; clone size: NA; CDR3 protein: CASRNEQGYEQYF; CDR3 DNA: TGTGCCAGCAGAAATGAACAGGGCTACGAGCAGTACTTC
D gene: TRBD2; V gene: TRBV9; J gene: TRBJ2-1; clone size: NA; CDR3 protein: CASSVAGTSGRLTEQFF; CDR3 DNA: TGTGCCAGCAGCGTAGCCGGGACTAGCGGGAGACTTACTGAGCAGTTCTTC
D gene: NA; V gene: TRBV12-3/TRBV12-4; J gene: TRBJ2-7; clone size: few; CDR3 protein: CASSLGAHEQYF; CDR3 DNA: TGTGCCAGCAGTTTAGGGGCCCACGAGCAGTACTTC
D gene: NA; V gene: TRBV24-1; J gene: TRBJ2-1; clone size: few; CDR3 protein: CATSSSGTPYNEQFF; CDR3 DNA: NA
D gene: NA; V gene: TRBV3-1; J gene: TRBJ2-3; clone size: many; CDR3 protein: CASSRDSIADTQYF; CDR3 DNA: TGTGCCAGCAGCCGGGACTCGATCGCAGATACGCAGTATTTT
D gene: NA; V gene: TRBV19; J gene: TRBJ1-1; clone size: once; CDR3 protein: CASIGSMYTEAFF; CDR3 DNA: TGTGCCAGTATAGGAAGCATGTACACTGAAGCTTTCTTT
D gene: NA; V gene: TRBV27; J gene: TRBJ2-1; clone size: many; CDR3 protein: CASSLLAPTYNEQFF; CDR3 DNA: TGTGCCAGCAGTCTGTTAGCGCCTACCTACAATGAGCAGTTCTTC
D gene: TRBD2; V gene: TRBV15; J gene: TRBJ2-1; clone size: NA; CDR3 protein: CATSSPREGPRYRNEQFF; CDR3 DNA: TGTGCCACCAGCAGTCCGCGGGAGGGCCCTCGCTACCGCAATGAGCAGTTCTTC
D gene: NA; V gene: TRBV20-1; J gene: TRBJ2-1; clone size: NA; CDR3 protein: CSARDPRDRNEQFF; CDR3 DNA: TGCAGTGCTAGAGATCCTCGGGACCGCAATGAGCAGTTCTTC
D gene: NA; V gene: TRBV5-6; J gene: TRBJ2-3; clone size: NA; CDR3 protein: CASLTREGADTQYF; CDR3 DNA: TGTGCCAGCCTCACTAGGGAAGGAGCAGATACGCAGTATTTT
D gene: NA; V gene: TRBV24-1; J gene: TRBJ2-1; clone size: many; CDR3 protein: CATSDRTGYNEQFF; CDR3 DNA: TGTGCCACCAGTGACAGGACCGGGTACAATGAGCAGTTCTTC
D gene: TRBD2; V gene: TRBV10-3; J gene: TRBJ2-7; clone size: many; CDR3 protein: CAISGRLAGAVEQYF; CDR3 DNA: TGTGCCATCAGTGGGCGACTAGCGGGAGCTGTCGAGCAGTACTTC
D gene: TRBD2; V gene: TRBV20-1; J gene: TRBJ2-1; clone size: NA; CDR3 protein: CSATDMAGGYNEQFF; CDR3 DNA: TGCAGTGCTACTGACATGGCGGGGGGGTACAATGAGCAGTTCTTC
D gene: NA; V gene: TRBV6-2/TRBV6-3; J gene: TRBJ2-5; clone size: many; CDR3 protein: CASSSPGLPQYF; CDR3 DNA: TGTGCCAGCAGTTCCCCAGGGCTACCCCAGTACTTC
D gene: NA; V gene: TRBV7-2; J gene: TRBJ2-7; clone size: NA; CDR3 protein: CASSLGGLGASYEQYF; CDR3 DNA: TGTGCCAGCAGCTTAGGCGGGCTAGGGGCCTCCTACGAGCAGTACTTC
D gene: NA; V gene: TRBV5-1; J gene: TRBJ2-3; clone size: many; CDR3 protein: CASSLDGRSTDTQYF; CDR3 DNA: TGCGCCAGCAGCTTGGACGGGAGAAGCACAGATACGCAGTATTTT
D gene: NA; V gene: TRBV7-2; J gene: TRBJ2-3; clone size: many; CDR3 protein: CASSLSSQRGTDTQYF; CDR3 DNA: TGTGCCAGCAGCTTAAGTAGCCAGAGGGGCACAGATACGCAGTATTTT
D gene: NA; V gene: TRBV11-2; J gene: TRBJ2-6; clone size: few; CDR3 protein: CASSLDIGRGDRRDVLTF; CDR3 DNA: TGTGCCAGCAGCTTAGATATAGGCCGCGGGGACCGACGCGACGTCCTGACTTTC
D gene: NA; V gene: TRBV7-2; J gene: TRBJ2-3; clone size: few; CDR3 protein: CASSLVPGADTQYF; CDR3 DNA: TGTGCCAGCAGCTTAGTACCGGGCGCAGATACGCAGTATTTT
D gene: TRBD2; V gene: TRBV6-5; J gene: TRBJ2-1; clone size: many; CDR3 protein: CASSYGGGRPNEQFF; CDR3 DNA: TGTGCCAGCAGTTATGGGGGAGGGCGACCCAATGAGCAGTTCTTC
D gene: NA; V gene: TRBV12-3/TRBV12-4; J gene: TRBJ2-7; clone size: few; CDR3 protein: CASSRGMGYEQYF; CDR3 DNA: TGTGCCAGCAGCCGAGGGATGGGGTACGAGCAGTACTTC
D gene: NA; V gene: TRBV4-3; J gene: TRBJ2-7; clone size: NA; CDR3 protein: CASSQEAGPYEQYF; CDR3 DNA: TGCGCCAGCAGCCAAGAGGCGGGACCCTACGAGCAGTACTTC
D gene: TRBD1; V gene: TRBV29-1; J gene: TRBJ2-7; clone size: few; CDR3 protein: CSFRQGTYEQYF; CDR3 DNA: TGCAGCTTCAGACAGGGCACCTACGAGCAGTACTTC
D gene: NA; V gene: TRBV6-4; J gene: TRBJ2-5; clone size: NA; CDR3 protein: CAGASGQETQYF; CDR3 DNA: TGTGCCGGTGCCTCAGGACAAGAGACCCAGTACTTC
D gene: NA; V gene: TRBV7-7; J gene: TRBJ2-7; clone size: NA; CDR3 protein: CASSLYAFSYEQYF; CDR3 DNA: TGTGCTAGCAGCTTATATGCGTTCTCCTACGAGCAGTACTTC
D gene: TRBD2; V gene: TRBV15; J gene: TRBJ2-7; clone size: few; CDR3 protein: CATSRSGSGYEQYF; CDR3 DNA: TGTGCCACCAGCAGGAGCGGGAGCGGTTACGAGCAGTACTTC
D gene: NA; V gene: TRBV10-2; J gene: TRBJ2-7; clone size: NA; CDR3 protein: CASSDVSYEQYF; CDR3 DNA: TGCGCCAGCAGTGATGTCTCCTACGAGCAGTACTTC
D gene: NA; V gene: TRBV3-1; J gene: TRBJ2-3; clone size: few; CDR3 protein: CASSDTGRTDTQYF; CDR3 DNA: TGTGCCAGCAGCGACACAGGACGCACAGATACGCAGTATTTT
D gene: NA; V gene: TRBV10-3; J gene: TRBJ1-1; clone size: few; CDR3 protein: CAISVGPAADTEAFF; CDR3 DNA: TGTGCCATCAGTGTGGGTCCGGCGGCGGACACTGAAGCTTTCTTT
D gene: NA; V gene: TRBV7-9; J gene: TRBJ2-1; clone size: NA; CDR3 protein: CASKNSGSDNEQFF; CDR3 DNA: TGTGCCAGCAAAAATAGCGGTTCGGACAATGAGCAGTTCTTC
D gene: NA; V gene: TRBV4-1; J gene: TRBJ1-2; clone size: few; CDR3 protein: CASSHLEGQTVYGYTF; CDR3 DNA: TGCGCCAGCAGCCACCTAGAAGGTCAGACCGTCTATGGCTACACCTTC
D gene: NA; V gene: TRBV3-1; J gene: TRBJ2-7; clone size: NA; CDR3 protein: CASNWVGGSSYEQYF; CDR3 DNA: TGTGCCAGCAACTGGGTGGGAGGAAGCTCCTACGAGCAGTACTTC
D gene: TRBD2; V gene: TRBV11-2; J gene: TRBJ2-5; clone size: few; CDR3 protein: CASSLSALPSGREETQYF; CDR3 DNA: TGTGCCAGCAGCTTATCTGCCCTGCCTAGCGGGAGGGAAGAGACCCAGTACTTC
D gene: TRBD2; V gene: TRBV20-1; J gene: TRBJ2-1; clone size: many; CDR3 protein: CSASSGTYNEQFF; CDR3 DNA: TGCAGTGCTTCTAGCGGAACCTACAATGAGCAGTTCTTC
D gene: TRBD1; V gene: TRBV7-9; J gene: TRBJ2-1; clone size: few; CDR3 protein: CASSRNLRDRGQNEQFF; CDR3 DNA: TGTGCCAGCAGCCGAAACCTCAGGGACAGGGGTCAAAATGAGCAGTTCTTC
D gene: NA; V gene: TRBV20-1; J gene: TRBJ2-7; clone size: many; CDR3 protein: CSARTRAYEQYF; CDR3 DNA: TGCAGTGCTAGGACCAGGGCCTACGAGCAGTACTTC
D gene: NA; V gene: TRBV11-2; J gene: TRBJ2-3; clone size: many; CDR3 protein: CASTWGKGSTDTQYF; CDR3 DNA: TGTGCCAGCACTTGGGGGAAAGGGAGCACAGATACGCAGTATTTT
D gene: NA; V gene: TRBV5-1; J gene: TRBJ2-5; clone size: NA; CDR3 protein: CASSLPQGRETQYF; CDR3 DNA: TGCGCCAGCAGCTTACCACAGGGACGAGAGACCCAGTACTTC
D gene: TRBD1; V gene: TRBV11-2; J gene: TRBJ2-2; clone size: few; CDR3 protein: CASSSTGARNTGELFF; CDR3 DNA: TGTGCCAGCAGCTCAACAGGGGCTCGTAACACCGGGGAGCTGTTTTTT
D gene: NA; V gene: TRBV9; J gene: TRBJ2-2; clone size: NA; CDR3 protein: CASSVEVRLNTGELFF; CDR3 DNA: TGTGCCAGCAGCGTGGAGGTCCGATTAAACACCGGGGAGCTGTTTTTT
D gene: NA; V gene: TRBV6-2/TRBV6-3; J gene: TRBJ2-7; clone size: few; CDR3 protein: CASSYSVLSSSYEQYF; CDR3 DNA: TGTGCCAGCAGTTACTCGGTCCTTTCATCGTCCTACGAGCAGTACTTC
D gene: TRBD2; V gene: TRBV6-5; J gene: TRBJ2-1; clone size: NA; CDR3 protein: CASSYSRGAYNEQFF; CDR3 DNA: TGTGCCAGCAGTTACTCACGGGGGGCCTACAATGAGCAGTTCTTC
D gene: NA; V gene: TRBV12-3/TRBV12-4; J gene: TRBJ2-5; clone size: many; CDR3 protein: CASSLTQGSQTQYF; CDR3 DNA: TGTGCCAGCAGTTTAACCCAGGGGAGTCAGACCCAGTACTTC
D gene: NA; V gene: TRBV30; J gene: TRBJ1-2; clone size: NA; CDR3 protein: CAWSELWRDLPGYTF; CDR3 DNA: TGTGCCTGGAGTGAATTGTGGAGAGACCTTCCGGGCTACACCTTC
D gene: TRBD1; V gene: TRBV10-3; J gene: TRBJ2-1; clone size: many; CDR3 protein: CAISDTQGDYNEQFF; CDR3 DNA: TGTGCCATCAGTGACACACAGGGGGACTACAATGAGCAGTTCTTC
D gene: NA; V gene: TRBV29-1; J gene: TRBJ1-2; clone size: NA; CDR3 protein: CSVEQGSAGGYTF; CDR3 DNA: TGCAGCGTTGAACAGGGATCGGCTGGTGGCTACACCTTC